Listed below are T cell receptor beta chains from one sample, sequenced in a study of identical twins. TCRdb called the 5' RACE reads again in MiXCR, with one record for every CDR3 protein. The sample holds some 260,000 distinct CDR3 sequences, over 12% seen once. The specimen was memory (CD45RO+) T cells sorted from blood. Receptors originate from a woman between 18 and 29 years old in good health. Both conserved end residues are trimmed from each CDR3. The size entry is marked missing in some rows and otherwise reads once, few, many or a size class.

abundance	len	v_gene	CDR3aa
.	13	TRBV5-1	ASSRGVAAPHEQY
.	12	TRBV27	ASSHRQGGNEQY
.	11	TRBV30	ARGVSYNSPLH
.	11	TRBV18	ASSRGVTTEAF
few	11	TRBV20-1	SASGFPFGEQF
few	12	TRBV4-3	ASKQGNSVNEQF
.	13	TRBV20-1	SARDRPNRQGAAF
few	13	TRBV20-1	STRGGAKGQETQY
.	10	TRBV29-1	SVGWSNTEAF
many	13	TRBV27	ASSSPAEPYNEQF
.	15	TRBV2	ASTTPLGTGAPHEQY
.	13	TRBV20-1	SARAGTGGYNEQF
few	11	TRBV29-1	SVEDRSSYEQY
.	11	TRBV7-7	ASSFDRVGTQY
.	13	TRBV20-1	SARDLGLAWDTQY
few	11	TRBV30	AWSEILRNTIY
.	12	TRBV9	ASSGGLAFNGYT
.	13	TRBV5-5	ASSLTGTNTGELF
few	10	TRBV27	ASSFKGSGYT
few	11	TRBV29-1	SVSSNMNTEAF
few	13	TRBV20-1	SARSGEGVRDTQY
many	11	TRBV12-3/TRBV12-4	ASLWREQYTQY
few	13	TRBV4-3	ASSQRRSGNQPQH
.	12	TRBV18	ASSPRATTDTQY
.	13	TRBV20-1	SARGILGWGDTQY
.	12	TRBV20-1	SARDMASQETQY
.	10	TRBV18	ASSPSDRGAF
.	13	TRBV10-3	AISGSGRQGGAQY
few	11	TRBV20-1	SARTPPGNTIY
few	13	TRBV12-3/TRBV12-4	ASSPGEGGAGEQF
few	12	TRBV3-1	ASSQRAVNTEAF
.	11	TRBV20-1	SACGADTDTQY
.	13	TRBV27	ASSITNRATDTQY
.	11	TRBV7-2	ASSLGSLGTQY
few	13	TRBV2	ASRIGLAGDNEQF
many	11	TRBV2	AQQAGGTDTQY
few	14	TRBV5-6	ASRKIWGRVNTEAF
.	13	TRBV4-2	ASSLIADSKNIQY
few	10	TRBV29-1	SALYSRSEQY
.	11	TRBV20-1	SAPRTDEETQY
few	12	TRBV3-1	ASSQGGASSEQF
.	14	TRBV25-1	ASSDLSAGWSSPLH